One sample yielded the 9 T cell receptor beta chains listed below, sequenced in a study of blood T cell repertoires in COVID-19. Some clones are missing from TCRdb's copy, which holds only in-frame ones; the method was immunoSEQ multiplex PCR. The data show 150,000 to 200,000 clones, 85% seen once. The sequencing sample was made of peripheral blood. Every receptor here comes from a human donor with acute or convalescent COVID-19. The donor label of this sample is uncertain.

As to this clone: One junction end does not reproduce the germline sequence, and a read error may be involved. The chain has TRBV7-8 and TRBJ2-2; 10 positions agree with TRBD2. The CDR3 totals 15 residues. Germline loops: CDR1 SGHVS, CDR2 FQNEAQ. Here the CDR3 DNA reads TGTGCCAGCAGATTAGCGGGGGGGAACACCGGGGAGCTGTTTTTT. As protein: CASRLAGGNTGELFF.

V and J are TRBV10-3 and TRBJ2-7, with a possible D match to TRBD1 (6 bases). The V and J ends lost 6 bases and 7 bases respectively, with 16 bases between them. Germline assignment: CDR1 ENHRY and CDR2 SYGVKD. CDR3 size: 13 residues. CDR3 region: CAIRDEGQGEQYF. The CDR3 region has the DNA TGTGCCATCAGGGACGAGGGGCAGGGGGAGCAGTACTTC.

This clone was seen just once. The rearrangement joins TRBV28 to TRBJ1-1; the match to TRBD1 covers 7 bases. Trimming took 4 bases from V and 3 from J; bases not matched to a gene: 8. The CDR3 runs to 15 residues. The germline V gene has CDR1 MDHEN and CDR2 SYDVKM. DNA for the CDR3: TGTGCCAGCAGTTCACCGGACGACAGGGACACTGAAGCTTTCTTT. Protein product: CASSSPDDRDTEAFF.

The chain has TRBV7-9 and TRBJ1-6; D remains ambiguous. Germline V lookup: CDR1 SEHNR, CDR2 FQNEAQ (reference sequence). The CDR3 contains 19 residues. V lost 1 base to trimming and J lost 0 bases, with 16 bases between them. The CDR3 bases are TGTGCCAGCAGCTTAGGGACCGGGATCCTGAGCTCCTATAATTCACCCCTCCACTTT. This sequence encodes CASSLGTGILSSYNSPLHF.

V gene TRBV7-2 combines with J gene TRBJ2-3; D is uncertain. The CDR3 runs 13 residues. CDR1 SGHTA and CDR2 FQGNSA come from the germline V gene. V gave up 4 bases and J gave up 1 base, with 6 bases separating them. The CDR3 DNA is TGTGCCAGCAGCTACTTACGCACAGATACGCAGTATTTT. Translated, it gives CASSYLRTDTQYF.

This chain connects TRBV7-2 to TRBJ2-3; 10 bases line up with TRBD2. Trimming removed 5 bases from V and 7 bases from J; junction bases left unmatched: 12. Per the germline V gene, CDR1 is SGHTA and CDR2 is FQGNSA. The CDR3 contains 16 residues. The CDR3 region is CASSPSSSGGAYTQYF. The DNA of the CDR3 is TGTGCCAGCAGCCCCTCTTCCAGCGGGGGGGCGTATACGCAGTATTTT.

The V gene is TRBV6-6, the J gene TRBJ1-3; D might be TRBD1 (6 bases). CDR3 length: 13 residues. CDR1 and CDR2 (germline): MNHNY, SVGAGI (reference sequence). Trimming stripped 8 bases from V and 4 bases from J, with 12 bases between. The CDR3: CASGPGAGNTIYF. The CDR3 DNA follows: TGTGCCAGCGGCCCAGGGGCCGGAAACACCATATATTTT.

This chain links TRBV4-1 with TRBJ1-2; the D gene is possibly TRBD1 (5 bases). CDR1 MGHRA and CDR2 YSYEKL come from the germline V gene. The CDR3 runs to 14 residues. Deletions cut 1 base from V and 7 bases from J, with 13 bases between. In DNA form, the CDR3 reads TGCGCCAGCAGCCAAGGGCGGGGCAAGAGTGGCTACACCTTC. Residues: CASSQGRGKSGYTF.

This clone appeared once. In DNA, the CDR3 is TGTGCCAGCCAGTTCTTGGGCTTTGCAGATACGCAGTATTTT. Translated, it gives CASQFLGFADTQYF. This rearrangement joins TRBV2 to TRBJ2-3, with D unclear. V was shortened by 8 bases and J by 4 bases, with 16 bases between the two germline ends. The CDR3 extends over 14 amino acids. CDR1 is SNHLY, CDR2 FYNNEI, per germline.